This record covers a single TCR beta chain. Other nucleotide sequences from this sample produce the same CDR3. The CDR3 length is 15 residues. The V gene end was trimmed by 2 bases and the J gene end by 2 bases; junction bases not matched to a gene: 5. CDR1 and CDR2 from the germline V gene are SGHTA and FQGNSA. Method: immunoSEQ multiplex PCR; TCRdb's copy keeps in-frame clones and lacks some. The data contain a few hundred thousand clones, approximately 86% of them singletons. The data were obtained in a study of blood T cell repertoires in COVID-19. The V and J genes are TRBV7-2 and TRBJ2-5; 7 nucleotides agree with TRBD1. The clonotype originates from a woman in her sixties or seventies with COVID-19, enrolled during active disease. Material: peripheral blood. The CDR3 coding sequence is TGTGCCAGCAGCTTAAGACGGGACAGTCAAGAGACCCAGTACTTC. The encoded protein is CASSLRRDSQETQYF.